The TCR beta chain described here comes from a study of naive and memory T cell subsets. Both TRBC1 and TRBC2 were covered by a beta constant-region primer of two equimolar oligonucleotides. The cDNA 3' end received a ligated single-stranded oligonucleotide carrying the SP2 primer and a 12-nucleotide UMI. Four rounds of PCR amplified the ligated cDNA using nested alpha and beta constant-region primers plus SP2. TCRdb re-called the UMI-ligation and nested PCR reads with MiXCR, one entry per CDR3 protein. The top ten clones hold around 1.6% of a sample with around 90,000 distinct CDR3 sequences, 7% to 7.5% of them seen once. Alpha and beta libraries were amplified separately from the second PCR onward. CD8 T cells were positively selected from what remained after CD4 positive selection. V lost 0 bases to trimming and J lost 6 bases, with 21 bases between them. Germline lookup yields CDR1 DFQATT and CDR2 SNEGSKA (reference sequence). This CDR3 spans 17 amino acids.

This clonotype was picked up many times. Material: central memory CD4+ T cells from blood. J is TRBJ1-5 and V is TRBV20-1; D might be TRBD1 (6 bases). The source is a human donor in good health. This CDR3 reads CSARDTPWAGDGQPQHF. As DNA, the CDR3 is TGCAGTGCTAGAGACACCCCCTGGGCAGGGGATGGTCAGCCCCAGCATTTT.